This is a list of T cell receptor beta chains from one sample in a study of blood T cell repertoires in COVID-19. This table comes from immunoSEQ multiplex PCR, and its TCRdb copy is limited to in-frame clones, with some not included. The sample gives under 200,000 clones, roughly 90% of which show up once; less than 8.5% is in the top ten. The sample taken for sequencing was PBMCs or T cells enriched from blood (not recorded which). The receptors stem from a woman aged 45-65 years who had recovered from COVID-19. The CDR3 runs from the conserved cysteine through the conserved F or W. A D gene is named only where the DNA matches it firmly. Clone size is stated in some rows and not others, as once, few, many or a class when expanded.

j_call v_call clone_size d_call cdr3_nt cdr3_aa
TRBJ1-3 TRBV5-4 NA NA TGTGCCAGCAGCTCCTATCAGGTTCCTGGAAACACCATATATTTT CASSSYQVPGNTIYF
TRBJ2-3 TRBV11-3 NA NA TGTGCCAGCAGCTCGGGGTCCCTTATAAGCAGCACAGATACGCAGTATTTT CASSSGSLISSTDTQYF
TRBJ1-5 TRBV6-5 NA NA TGTGCCAGCAGTTTAGGGGAGGGCAATCAGCCCCAGCATTTT CASSLGEGNQPQHF
TRBJ2-5 TRBV12-3/TRBV12-4 NA NA TGTGCCTCTCTCCTGGGGCAGACCCAGTACTTC CASLLGQTQYF
TRBJ2-7 TRBV27 NA TRBD1 TGTGCCAGCGGGCCCGGGACAGGGCGCAGCGGTTACGAGCAGTACTTC CASGPGTGRSGYEQYF
TRBJ1-2 TRBV28 NA TRBD1 TGTGCCAGCAGTTCTGCCGGGACAGGGGATAATGGCTACACCTTC CASSSAGTGDNGYTF
TRBJ1-5 TRBV7-8 NA TRBD1 TGTGCCAGCAGCCTAAGGTCGCGGGACAGGATCAATCAGCCCCAGCATTTT CASSLRSRDRINQPQHF
TRBJ2-5 TRBV12-3/TRBV12-4 NA TRBD2 TGTGCCAGCACTCTAGCGGCCGTCGAGACCCAGTACTTC CASTLAAVETQYF
TRBJ2-5 TRBV7-9 once TRBD1 TGTGCCAGCAGCTTAGAAGAAGGGGGCAAAGAGACCCAGTACTTC CASSLEEGGKETQYF
TRBJ2-5 TRBV2 once TRBD2 TGTGCCAGCAGTGCGGGGGGGGAGACCCAGTACTTC CASSAGGETQYF
TRBJ2-1 TRBV11-3 NA TRBD2 TGTGCCAGCAGCTTAGCGGGGGGGCTAAACAATGAGCAGTTCTTC CASSLAGGLNNEQFF
TRBJ2-7 TRBV5-5 NA TRBD1 TGTGCCAGCAGCTCCCACAGGGGGAGCGGGTCCTACGAGCAGTACTTC CASSSHRGSGSYEQYF
TRBJ2-6 TRBV6-6 NA NA TGTGCCAGCAGTTCTAACTCCTACTCTGGGGCCAACGTCCTGACTTTC CASSSNSYSGANVLTF
TRBJ1-2 TRBV18 NA TRBD1 TGTGCCAGCTCACCACAGGGGGCCTATGGCTACACCTTC CASSPQGAYGYTF
TRBJ1-5 TRBV6-5 NA TRBD1 TGTGCCAGCAGTACCGACAGGGGGAGCGGTCAGCCCCAGCATTTT CASSTDRGSGQPQHF
TRBJ1-5 TRBV12-3/TRBV12-4 NA TRBD1 TGTGCCAGCAGGGGACAGGGCAATCAGCCCCAGCATTTT CASRGQGNQPQHF
TRBJ2-7 TRBV9 NA TRBD1 TGTGCCAGCAGCTCCAGACAGGGGTCCGAGCAGTACTTC CASSSRQGSEQYF
TRBJ1-2 TRBV6-5 NA NA TGTGCCAGCGCCATTCTCAGGGGCGTTTATGGCTACACCTTC CASAILRGVYGYTF
TRBJ2-1 TRBV6-1 NA NA TGTGCCAGCAGTGAAGTCCTAAGGGGGGGGCCCTACAATGAGCAGTTCTTC CASSEVLRGGPYNEQFF
TRBJ2-6 TRBV5-1 NA TRBD2 TGCGCCAGCTCCCTTGGGGGGGGAGCTGGGGCCAACGTCCTGACTTTC CASSLGGGAGANVLTF
TRBJ1-1 TRBV7-9 NA TRBD1 TGTGCCAGCAGCTCCGGGGGACAGCGCGCGAACACTGAAGCTTTCTTT CASSSGGQRANTEAFF
TRBJ2-7 TRBV11-3 NA TRBD1 TGTGCCAGCAGGGCCGGGACAGACTCCTACGAGCAGTACTTC CASRAGTDSYEQYF
TRBJ2-1 TRBV2 NA NA TGTGCCAGCAGTGAAAGGGCGGGACCCTACAATGAGCAGTTCTTC CASSERAGPYNEQFF
TRBJ2-7 TRBV6-5 NA TRBD1 TGTTCCACCGGGACAGGGCTTCGCGAGCAGTACTTC CSTGTGLREQYF
TRBJ2-7 TRBV11-1 NA NA TGTGCCAGCAGCTTACCCACAGGACCGCCTTACGAGCAGTACTTC CASSLPTGPPYEQYF
TRBJ2-3 TRBV3-1/TRBV3-2 few NA TGTGCCAGCAGCCAGCAGGTGGGGGGTAGCACAGATACGCAGTATTTT CASSQQVGGSTDTQYF
TRBJ1-4 TRBV25-1 NA TRBD1 TGTGCCAGCAGTGCCGGGACAGGGTCGTCGCGTGAAAAACTGTTTTTT CASSAGTGSSREKLFF
TRBJ2-6 TRBV7-8 few NA TGTGCCAGCAGCTATTATGGGGGCGCTGGGGCCAACGTCCTGACTTTC CASSYYGGAGANVLTF
TRBJ1-1 TRBV4-2 NA NA TGTGCCAGCAGCCAAGAAGAGTTTATGAACACTGAAGCTTTCTTT CASSQEEFMNTEAFF
TRBJ2-5 TRBV5-4 NA TRBD1 TGTGCCAGCAGCGTCGGACAGGGCGGGTGGGAGACCCAGTACTTC CASSVGQGGWETQYF
TRBJ2-3 TRBV19 NA TRBD1 TGTGCCAGTAGTATTGTCCAGGGGGCGCGAAATACGCAGTATTTT CASSIVQGARNTQYF
TRBJ1-2 TRBV10-1 NA TRBD1 TGCGCCAGCAGTGAGTCGGGACAGGGTCCCCCCGCTAACTATGGCTACACCTTC CASSESGQGPPANYGYTF
TRBJ2-5 TRBV7-6 NA NA TGTGCCAGCAGCTTAGGCGGAACTTACCAAGAGACCCAGTACTTC CASSLGGTYQETQYF
TRBJ1-3 TRBV27 NA NA TGTGCCAGCAGCTTAAAGGGGCTACGGCGCTTGGCTGGAAACACCATATATTTT CASSLKGLRRLAGNTIYF
TRBJ2-1 TRBV21-1 NA NA TGTGCCAGCAGCCTAGGAGTCTACAATGAGCAGTTCTTC CASSLGVYNEQFF
TRBJ1-4 TRBV4-2 NA NA TGTGCCAGCAGCCAAGCTTGGGGGGGCCCAACTAATGAAAAACTGTTTTTT CASSQAWGGPTNEKLFF
TRBJ2-7 TRBV11-2 NA TRBD2 TGTGCCAGCAGCTTACTAGCGGGGGGGAACGGCGAGCAGTACTTC CASSLLAGGNGEQYF
TRBJ1-2 TRBV3-1/TRBV3-2 NA NA TGTGCCAGCAGCCTACTAATGACAGCGCCAAACTATGGCTACACCTTC CASSLLMTAPNYGYTF
TRBJ1-4 TRBV6-2/TRBV6-3 once NA TGTGCCAGCAGTTACGTAGGCAGGACTAATGAAAAACTGTTTTTT CASSYVGRTNEKLFF